One sample yielded the 9 T cell receptor beta chains listed below, sequenced in a study of blood T cells in healthy people across ages. Together with a sample-barcoded 5' primer, a J-beta primer mix was included in a second PCR lasting about 6 to 12 cycles. MiXCR, run by TCRdb on the 5' RACE reads, gives a single entry per CDR3 protein. The repertoire includes 600,000 to 650,000 distinct CDR3 sequences, 58% of them detected once, and 35% to 40% sits in the top ten. The sequencing input was blood. The receptors come from a man aged 55 to 69 in good health.

Note on this clonotype: Germline is not matched at one junction end, which may reflect a read error. This chain uses TRBV6-2 or TRBV6-3 with TRBJ1-5, with 9 bases lining up with TRBD1. The CDR3 totals 14 residues. Germline CDR1 reads MNHEY; CDR2 reads SVGEGT. CDR3 nucleotides: TGCGCCAGCAGTTCCACAGGGGGCCCTACGACCCAGCATTTT. Protein: CASSSTGGPTTQHF.

The genes are TRBV5-1 and TRBJ1-2; 11 bases agree with TRBD1. CDR3 length: 14 residues. V was clipped by 4 bases and J by 8 bases; unmatched bases: 7. Germline loops: CDR1 SGHRS, CDR2 YFSETQ. CDR3 protein: CASSTGQGAIGYTF. The CDR3 DNA is TGCGCCAGCAGCACCGGACAGGGGGCAATAGGCTACACCTTC.

The table lists this clonotype with a few counts. The chain is built from TRBV6-5 and TRBJ2-4; no firm D call. Germline CDR1 and CDR2: MNHEY and SVGAGI. The CDR3 is 11 residues long. The CDR3 DNA follows: TGTGCTACCACAGCTAGGAACATTCAGTACTTC. It codes for CATTARNIQYF.

The chain carries TRBV6-1 and TRBJ2-7; D perhaps matches TRBD2 (5 bases). The germline V and J ends were trimmed by 7 bases and 4 bases, with 8 bases remaining between them. Germline V gives CDR1 MNHNS, CDR2 SASEGT. This CDR3 contains 11 residues. This CDR3 is CASTRTYEQYF. In nucleotides, the CDR3 is TGTGCCAGCACCAGGACTTACGAGCAGTACTTC.

The chain combines TRBV12-3 or TRBV12-4 with TRBJ1-2; 8 bases line up with TRBD1. The CDR3 has 13 residues. The junction had 4 bases not matched to a gene; V was cut back by 7 bases and J by 3 bases. The CDR3 coding sequence is TGTGCCAGCACCCAGACAGGGGACTATGGCTACACCTTC. It specifies CASTQTGDYGYTF.

CDR3: CSARDAGVATYGYTF. CDR3 bases: TGCAGTGCTAGAGACGCGGGAGTGGCGACCTATGGCTACACCTTC. J is TRBJ1-2 and V is TRBV20-1; D not certain. Trimming took 0 bases from V and 4 from J, leaving 15 bases between them. The CDR3 is made up of 15 amino acids. The germline V gene encodes CDR1 DFQATT and CDR2 SNEGSKA (reference sequence).

The chain recombines TRBV28 with TRBJ2-5; 7 bases are a match to TRBD1. The DNA matches TRBJ2-7 better at its end, which makes the J call doubtful. Per germline, CDR1 MDHEN and CDR2 SYDVKM. The CDR3 spans 16 residues. CDR3 nucleotides: TGTGCCAGCAGTTCCCGCTTCCGACAGGGTAAAGTCGAGCAGTACTTC. Protein sequence: CASSSRFRQGKVEQYF.

The chain combines TRBV7-9 with TRBJ1-2, with D perhaps matching TRBD1 (5 bases). CDR3 length: 14 residues. The germline V and J ends were trimmed by 4 bases and 5 bases, with 14 bases remaining between them. Germline V gene sequence: CDR1 SEHNR, CDR2 FQNEAQ (reference sequence). The CDR3 spells CASSSTTDLYGYTF. The CDR3, as DNA: TGTGCCAGCAGCTCAACGACAGACCTATATGGCTACACCTTC.

The count of this clonotype is one. The rearrangement joins TRBV29-1 to TRBJ1-2, with D tentatively TRBD1 (5 bases). The CDR3 loop spans 14 amino acids. Per germline, CDR1 SQVTM and CDR2 ANQGSEA. Trimming removed 6 bases from V and 0 bases from J, with 14 bases in between. CDR3 amino acids: CSVQRQPTNYGYTF. CDR3 coding DNA: TGCAGCGTCCAGAGACAGCCCACTAACTATGGCTACACCTTC.